The text below deals with one TCR beta chain. This sample was taken from a study of blood T cell repertoires in COVID-19. Study-wide context: The study drew acute and convalescent COVID-19 samples from the United States, Italy and Spain. Sources were T cells, B-cell-depleted T cells, or PBMCs; the material itself was cDNA or gDNA.

The trim removed 4 bases at V and 3 bases at J, leaving 3 bases unmatched. This CDR3 region has 15 residues. Germline CDR1 reads SGHDN; CDR2 reads FVKESK. Per the authors' pipeline: Nucleated cell number was recorded as an estimate derived from reference gene primer amplification. Only in-frame clones appear in the TCRdb table, and some are missing; sequencing was by immunoSEQ multiplex PCR. The V and J calls and the clone size are those of that table, but D and trimming were determined from the DNA. The sample has around 300,000 clones, less than 90% seen once. This rearrangement joins TRBV14 to TRBJ1-6, with 7 bases that match TRBD1. This sequence originates from a human donor in a cohort sampled during active COVID-19. Sample: peripheral blood. The CDR3 spells CASSPGTVYNSPLHF. CDR3 coding DNA: TGTGCCAGCAGCCCCGGGACAGTCTATAATTCACCCCTCCACTTT.